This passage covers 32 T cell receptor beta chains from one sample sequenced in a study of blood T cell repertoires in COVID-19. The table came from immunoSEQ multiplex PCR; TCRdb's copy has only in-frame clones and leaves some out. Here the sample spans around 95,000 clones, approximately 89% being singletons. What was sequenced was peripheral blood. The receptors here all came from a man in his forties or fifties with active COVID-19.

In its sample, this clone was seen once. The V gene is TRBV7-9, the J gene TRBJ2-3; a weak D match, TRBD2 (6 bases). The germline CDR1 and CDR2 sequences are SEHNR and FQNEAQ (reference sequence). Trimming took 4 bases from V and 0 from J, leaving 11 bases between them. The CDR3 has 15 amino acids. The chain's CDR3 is CASSSVSGSTDTQYF. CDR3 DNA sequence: TGTGCCAGCAGCTCCGTTAGCGGTAGCACAGATACGCAGTATTTT.

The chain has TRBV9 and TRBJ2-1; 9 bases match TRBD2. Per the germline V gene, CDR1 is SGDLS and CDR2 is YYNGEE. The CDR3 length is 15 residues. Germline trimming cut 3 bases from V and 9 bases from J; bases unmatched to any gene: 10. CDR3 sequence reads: CASSASWTSALEQFF. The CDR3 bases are TGTGCCAGCAGCGCATCCTGGACTAGCGCCCTTGAGCAGTTCTTC.

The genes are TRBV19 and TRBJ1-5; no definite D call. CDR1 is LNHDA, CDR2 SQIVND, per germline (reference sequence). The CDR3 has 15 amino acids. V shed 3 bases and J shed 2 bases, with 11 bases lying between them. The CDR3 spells CASSMNRRRNQPQHF. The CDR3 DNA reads TGTGCCAGTAGTATGAATCGGCGGCGCAATCAGCCCCAGCATTTT.

CDR3 DNA: TGTGCCAGCAGTGAACAGGGGTCCCTGAACACCGGGGAGCTGTTTTTT. It encodes CASSEQGSLNTGELFF. The J gene is TRBJ2-2, the V gene TRBV6-1; D may be TRBD1 (6 bases). CDR1 MNHNS and CDR2 SASEGT come from the germline V gene. CDR3 size: 16 residues. The germline V and J ends were trimmed by 2 bases and 1 base, with 11 bases remaining between them.

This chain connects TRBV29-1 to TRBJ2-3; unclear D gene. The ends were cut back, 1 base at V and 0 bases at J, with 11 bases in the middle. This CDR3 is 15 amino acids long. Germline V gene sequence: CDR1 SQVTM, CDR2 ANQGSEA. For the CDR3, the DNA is TGCAGCGTTGAAGGGGCATCATCTAGCACAGATACGCAGTATTTT. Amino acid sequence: CSVEGASSSTDTQYF.

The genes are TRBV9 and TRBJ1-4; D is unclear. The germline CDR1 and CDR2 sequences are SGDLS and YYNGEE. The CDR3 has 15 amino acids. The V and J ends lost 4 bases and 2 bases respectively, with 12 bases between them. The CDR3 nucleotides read TGTGCCAGCAGCCCCCGCGGGTTTACTAATGAAAAACTGTTTTTT. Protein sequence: CASSPRGFTNEKLFF.

The CDR3: CASSNTSANTGELFF. In DNA form, the CDR3 reads TGTGCCAGCAGCAACACTAGCGCGAACACCGGGGAGCTGTTTTTT. The chain is built from TRBV11-2 and TRBJ2-2, with 7 nucleotides matching TRBD2. V lost 5 bases to trimming and J lost 0 bases; unmatched junction nucleotides: 3. CDR3 length: 15 amino acids. Looked up from germline, CDR1 is SGHAT and CDR2 is FQNNGV.

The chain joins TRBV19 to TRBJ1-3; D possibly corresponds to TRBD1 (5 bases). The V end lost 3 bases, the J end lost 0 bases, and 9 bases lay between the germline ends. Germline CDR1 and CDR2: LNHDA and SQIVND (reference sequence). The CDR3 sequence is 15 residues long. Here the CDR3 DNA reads TGTGCCAGTAGTATCAAGGGGTTCTCTGGAAACACCATATATTTT. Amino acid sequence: CASSIKGFSGNTIYF.

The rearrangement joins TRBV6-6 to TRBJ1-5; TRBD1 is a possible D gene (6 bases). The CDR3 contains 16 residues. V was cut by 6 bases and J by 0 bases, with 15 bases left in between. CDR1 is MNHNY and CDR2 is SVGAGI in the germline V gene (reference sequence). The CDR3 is CASSRVIQGSNQPQHF. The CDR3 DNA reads TGTGCCAGCAGCCGCGTGATACAGGGTAGCAATCAGCCCCAGCATTTT.

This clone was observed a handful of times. CDR3 DNA sequence: TGTGCCAGCACTCTCTGGGGGCCATCAGAGCCCCTCCACTTT. Residues: CASTLWGPSEPLHF. The rearrangement uses TRBV28 and TRBJ1-6; possible D gene TRBD1, 6 bases. The CDR3 extends over 14 amino acids. V was shortened by 7 bases and J by 13 bases, with 20 bases between the two germline ends. Per the germline V gene, CDR1 is MDHEN and CDR2 is SYDVKM.

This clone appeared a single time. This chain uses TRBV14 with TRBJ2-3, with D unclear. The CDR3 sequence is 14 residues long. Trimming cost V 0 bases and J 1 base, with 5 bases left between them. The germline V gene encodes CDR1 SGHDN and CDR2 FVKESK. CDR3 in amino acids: CASSQDLGTDTQYF. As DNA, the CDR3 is TGTGCCAGCAGCCAAGATCTTGGCACAGATACGCAGTATTTT.

The CDR3 region is CASSPGVMGTEAFF. The CDR3 DNA reads TGTGCCAGCAGCCCCGGGGTGATGGGCACTGAAGCTTTCTTT. This sequence joins TRBV7-8 and TRBJ1-1; D unresolved. V was pared by 5 bases and J by 4 bases, with 14 bases between. In germline, CDR1 is SGHVS, CDR2 FQNEAQ. The CDR3 is 14 amino acids.

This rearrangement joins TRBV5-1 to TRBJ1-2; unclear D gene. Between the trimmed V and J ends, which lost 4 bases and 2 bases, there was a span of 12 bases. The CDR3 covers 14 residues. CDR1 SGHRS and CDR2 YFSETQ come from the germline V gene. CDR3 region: CASSNLQINYGYTF. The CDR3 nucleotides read TGCGCCAGCAGCAACTTACAGATCAACTATGGCTACACCTTC. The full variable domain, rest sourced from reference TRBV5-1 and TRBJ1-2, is KAGVTQTPRYLIKTRGQQVTLSCSPISGHRSVSWYQQTPGQGLQFLFEYFSETQRNKGNFPGRFSGRQFSNSRSEMNVSTLELGDSALYLCASSNLQINYGYTFGSGTRLTVV.

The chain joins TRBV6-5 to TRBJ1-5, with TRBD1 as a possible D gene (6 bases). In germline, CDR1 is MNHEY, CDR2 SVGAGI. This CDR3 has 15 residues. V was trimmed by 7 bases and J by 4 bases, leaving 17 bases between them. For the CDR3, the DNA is TGTGCCAGCACCCCAGCACAGGGTGGAAATCAGCCCCAGCATTTT. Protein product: CASTPAQGGNQPQHF.

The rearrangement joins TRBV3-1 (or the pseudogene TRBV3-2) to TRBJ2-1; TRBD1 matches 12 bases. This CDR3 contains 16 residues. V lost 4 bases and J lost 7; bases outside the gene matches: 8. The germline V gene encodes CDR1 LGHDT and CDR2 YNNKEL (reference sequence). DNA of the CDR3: TGTGCCAGCAGCCGGCCGGGACAGGGGGCTCGGAATGAGCAGTTCTTC. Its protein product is CASSRPGQGARNEQFF.

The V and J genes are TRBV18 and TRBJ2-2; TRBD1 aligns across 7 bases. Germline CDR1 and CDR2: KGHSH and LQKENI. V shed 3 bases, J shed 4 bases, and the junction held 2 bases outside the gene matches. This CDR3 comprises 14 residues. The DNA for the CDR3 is TGTGCCAGCTCACCGACAGGGATCACCGGGGAGCTGTTTTTT. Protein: CASSPTGITGELFF.

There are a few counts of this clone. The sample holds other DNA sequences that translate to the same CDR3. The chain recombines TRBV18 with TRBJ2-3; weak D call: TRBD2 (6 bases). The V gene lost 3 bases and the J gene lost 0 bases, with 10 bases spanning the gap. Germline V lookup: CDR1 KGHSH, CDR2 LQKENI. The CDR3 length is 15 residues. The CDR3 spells CASSPSGTSTDTQYF. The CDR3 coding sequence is TGTGCCAGCTCACCTAGCGGAACTAGCACAGATACGCAGTATTTT.

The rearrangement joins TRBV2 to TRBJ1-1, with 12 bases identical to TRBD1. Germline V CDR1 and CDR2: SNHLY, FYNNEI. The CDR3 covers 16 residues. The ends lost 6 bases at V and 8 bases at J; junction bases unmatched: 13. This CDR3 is CASSPIGGQGAPEAFF. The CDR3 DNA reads TGTGCCAGCAGCCCGATTGGGGGACAGGGGGCACCGGAAGCTTTCTTT.

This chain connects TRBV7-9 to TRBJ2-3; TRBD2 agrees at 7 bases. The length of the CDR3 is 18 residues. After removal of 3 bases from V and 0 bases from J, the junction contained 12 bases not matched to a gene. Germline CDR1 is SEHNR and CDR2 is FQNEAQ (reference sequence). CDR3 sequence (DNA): TGTGCCAGCAGCTTCCTGGCGGGAGAGTCCTCTAGCACAGATACGCAGTATTTT. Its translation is CASSFLAGESSSTDTQYF. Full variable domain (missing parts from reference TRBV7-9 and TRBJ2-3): DTGVSQNPRHKITKRGQNVTFRCDPISEHNRLYWYRQTLGQGPEFLTYFQNEAQLEKSRLLSDRFSAERPKGSFSTLEIQRTEQGDSAMYLCASSFLAGESSSTDTQYFGPGTRLTVL.

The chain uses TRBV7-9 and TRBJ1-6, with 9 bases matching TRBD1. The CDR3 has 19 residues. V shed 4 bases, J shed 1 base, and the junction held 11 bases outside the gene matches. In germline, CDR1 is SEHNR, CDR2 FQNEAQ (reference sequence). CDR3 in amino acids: CASSSPGTGIGSYNSPLHF. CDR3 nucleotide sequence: TGTGCCAGCAGCTCACCCGGGACAGGGATTGGATCCTATAATTCACCCCTCCACTTT.

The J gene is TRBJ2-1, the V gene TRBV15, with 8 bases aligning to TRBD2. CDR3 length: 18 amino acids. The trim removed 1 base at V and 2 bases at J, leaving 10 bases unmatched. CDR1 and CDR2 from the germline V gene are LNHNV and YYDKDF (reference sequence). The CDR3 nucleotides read TGTGCCACCAGCAGAGGAACCGGAACTAGCGGAGCCTACAATGAGCAGTTCTTC. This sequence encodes CATSRGTGTSGAYNEQFF.

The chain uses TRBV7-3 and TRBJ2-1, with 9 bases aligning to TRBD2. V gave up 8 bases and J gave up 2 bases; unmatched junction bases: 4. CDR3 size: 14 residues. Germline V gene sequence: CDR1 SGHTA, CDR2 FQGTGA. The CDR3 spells CASGLAGTYNEQFF. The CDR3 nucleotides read TGTGCCAGCGGGCTAGCGGGAACCTACAATGAGCAGTTCTTC.

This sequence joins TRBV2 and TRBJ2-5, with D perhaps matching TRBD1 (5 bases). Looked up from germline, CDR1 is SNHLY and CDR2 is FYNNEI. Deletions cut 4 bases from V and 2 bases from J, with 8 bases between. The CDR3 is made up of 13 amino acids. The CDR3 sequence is CASSVGHQETQYF. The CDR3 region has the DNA TGTGCCAGCAGTGTAGGACATCAAGAGACCCAGTACTTC. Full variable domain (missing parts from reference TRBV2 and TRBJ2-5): EPEVTQTPSHQVTQMGQEVILRCVPISNHLYFYWYRQILGQKVEFLVSFYNNEISEKSEIFDDQFSVERPDGSNFTLKIRSTKLEDSAMYFCASSVGHQETQYFGPGTRLLVL.

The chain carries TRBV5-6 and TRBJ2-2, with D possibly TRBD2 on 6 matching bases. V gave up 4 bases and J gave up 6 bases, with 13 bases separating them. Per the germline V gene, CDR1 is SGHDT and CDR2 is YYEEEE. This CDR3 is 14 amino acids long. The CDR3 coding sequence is TGTGCCAGCAGCCCGGGACTCCCCTCCGGGGAGCTGTTTTTT. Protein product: CASSPGLPSGELFF.

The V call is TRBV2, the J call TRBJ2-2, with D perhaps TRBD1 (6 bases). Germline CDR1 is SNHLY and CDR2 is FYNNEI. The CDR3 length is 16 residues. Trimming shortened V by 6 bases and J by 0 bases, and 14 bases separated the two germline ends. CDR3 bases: TGTGCCAGCAGAGAAACGACAGGTTCGAACACCGGGGAGCTGTTTTTT. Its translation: CASRETTGSNTGELFF.

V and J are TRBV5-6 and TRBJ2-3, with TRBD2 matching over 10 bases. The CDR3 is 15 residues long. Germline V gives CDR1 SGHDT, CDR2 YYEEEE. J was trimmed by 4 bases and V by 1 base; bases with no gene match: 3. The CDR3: CASSLTSGASDTQYF. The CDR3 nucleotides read TGTGCCAGCAGCTTGACTAGCGGGGCCTCAGATACGCAGTATTTT.

The CDR3 reads CASSTGDSGNTIYF. CDR3 coding DNA: TGCGCCAGCAGTACAGGGGACTCTGGAAACACCATATATTTT. The chain has TRBV5-1 and TRBJ1-3; 7 bases align to TRBD1. The CDR3 spans 14 residues. Germline-derived CDR1 and CDR2 are SGHRS and YFSETQ. The J segment lost 0 bases and the V segment lost 5 bases, leaving 2 bases of the junction unmatched.

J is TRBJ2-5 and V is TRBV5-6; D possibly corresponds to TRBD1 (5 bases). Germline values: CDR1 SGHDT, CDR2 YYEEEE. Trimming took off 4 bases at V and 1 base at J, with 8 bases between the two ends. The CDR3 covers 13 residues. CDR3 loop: CASSQGFQETQYF. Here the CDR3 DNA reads TGTGCCAGCAGCCAGGGATTCCAAGAGACCCAGTACTTC. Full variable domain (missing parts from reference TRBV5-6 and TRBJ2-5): DAGVTQSPTHLIKTRGQQVTLRCSPKSGHDTVSWYQQALGQGPQFIFQYYEEEERQRGNFPDRFSGHQFPNYSSELNVNALLLGDSALYLCASSQGFQETQYFGPGTRLLVL.

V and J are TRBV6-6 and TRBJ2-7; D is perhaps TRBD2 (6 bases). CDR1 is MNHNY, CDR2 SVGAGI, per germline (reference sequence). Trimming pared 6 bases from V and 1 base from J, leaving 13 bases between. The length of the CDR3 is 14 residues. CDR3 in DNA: TGTGCCAGCAGCCCCGGGAGACTATCCTACGAGCAGTACTTC. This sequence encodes CASSPGRLSYEQYF.

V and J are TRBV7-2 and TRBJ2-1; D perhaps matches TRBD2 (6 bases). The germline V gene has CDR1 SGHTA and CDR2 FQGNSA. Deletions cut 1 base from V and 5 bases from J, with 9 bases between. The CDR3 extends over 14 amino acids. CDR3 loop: CASSLGGTHNEQFF. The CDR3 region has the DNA TGTGCCAGCAGCTTAGGCGGGACTCACAATGAGCAGTTCTTC.

The CDR3 here is CASRGGNTEAFF. The CDR3 DNA reads TGTGCCAGCAGGGGGGGGAACACTGAAGCTTTCTTT. The rearrangement uses TRBV6-6 and TRBJ1-1; D may be TRBD1 (5 bases). Germline CDR1 is MNHNY and CDR2 is SVGAGI (reference sequence). The length of the CDR3 is 12 residues. V dropped 6 bases and J dropped 1 base, with 6 bases sitting between them.

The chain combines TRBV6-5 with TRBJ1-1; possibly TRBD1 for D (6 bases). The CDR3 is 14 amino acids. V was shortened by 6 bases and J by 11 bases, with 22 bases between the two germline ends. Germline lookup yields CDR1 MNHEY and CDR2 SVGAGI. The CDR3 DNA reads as TGTGCCAGCAGGCAGAACCGGGACACTAAAAGGGCTTTCTTT. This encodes CASRQNRDTKRAFF.